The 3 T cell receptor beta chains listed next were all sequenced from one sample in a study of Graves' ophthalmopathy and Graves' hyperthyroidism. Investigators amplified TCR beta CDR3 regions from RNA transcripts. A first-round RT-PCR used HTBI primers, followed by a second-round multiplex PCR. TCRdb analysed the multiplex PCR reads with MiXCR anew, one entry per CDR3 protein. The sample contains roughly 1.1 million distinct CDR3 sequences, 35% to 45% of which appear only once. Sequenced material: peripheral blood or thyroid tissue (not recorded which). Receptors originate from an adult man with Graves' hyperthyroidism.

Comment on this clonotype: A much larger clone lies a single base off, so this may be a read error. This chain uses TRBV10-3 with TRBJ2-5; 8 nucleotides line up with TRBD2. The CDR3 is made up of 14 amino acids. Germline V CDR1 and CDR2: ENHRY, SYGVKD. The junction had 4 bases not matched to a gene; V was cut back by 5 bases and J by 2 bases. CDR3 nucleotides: TGTGCCATCAGTTCCGCGGGGGGACAAGAGACCCAGTACTTC. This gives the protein CAISSAGGQETQYF.

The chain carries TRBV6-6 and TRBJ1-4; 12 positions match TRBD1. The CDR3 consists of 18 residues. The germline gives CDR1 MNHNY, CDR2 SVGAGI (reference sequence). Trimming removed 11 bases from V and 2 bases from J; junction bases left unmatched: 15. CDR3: CASLPGQGALRTNEKLFF. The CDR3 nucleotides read TGTGCCTCTCTACCGGGACAGGGGGCTTTAAGGACTAATGAAAAACTGTTTTTT.

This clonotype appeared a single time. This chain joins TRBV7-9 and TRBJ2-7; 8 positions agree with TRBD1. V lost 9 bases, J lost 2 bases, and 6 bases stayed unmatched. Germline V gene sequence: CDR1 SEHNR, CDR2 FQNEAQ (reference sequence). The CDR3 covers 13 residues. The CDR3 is CASGQGDPYEQYF. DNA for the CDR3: TGTGCCAGTGGACAGGGAGACCCCTACGAGCAGTACTTC.